This entry features one T cell receptor beta chain sequence. Its target is unknown. This sample was taken from a study of OX40 agonist ivuxolimab in advanced cancers. Study as a whole: Three patients had partial responses: one hepatocellular carcinoma, two cutaneous melanoma. Study results and limitations: Clonal expansion among partial responders at 0.1-3.0 mg/kg ranked near the lowest. There were, on average, more expanded clones in CD8+ T cells than in CD4+. Within 6 weeks, CD4+ and CD8+ blood T cells expanded clonally at 0.1 to 3.0 mg/kg.

The assay was immunoSEQ multiplex PCR, and TCRdb's table has in-frame clones only and misses some. The data contain about 63,000 clones, roughly 89% of them singletons. V shed 1 base and J shed 7 bases, with 11 bases lying between them. CDR3 size: 15 residues. CDR1 is MGHRA and CDR2 is YSYEKL in the germline V gene. This sequence originates from an adult with an advanced solid tumor such as melanoma, head and neck, liver or kidney cancer. The sequencing here drew on CD4+ or CD8+ T cells sorted from blood, taken in a trial of the OX40 agonist ivuxolimab. The chain carries TRBV4-1 and TRBJ1-6; maybe TRBD1 (5 bases). CDR3 sequence: CASSQGQFGNSPLHF. The CDR3 DNA is TGCGCCAGCAGCCAAGGACAGTTTGGGAATTCACCCCTCCACTTT.